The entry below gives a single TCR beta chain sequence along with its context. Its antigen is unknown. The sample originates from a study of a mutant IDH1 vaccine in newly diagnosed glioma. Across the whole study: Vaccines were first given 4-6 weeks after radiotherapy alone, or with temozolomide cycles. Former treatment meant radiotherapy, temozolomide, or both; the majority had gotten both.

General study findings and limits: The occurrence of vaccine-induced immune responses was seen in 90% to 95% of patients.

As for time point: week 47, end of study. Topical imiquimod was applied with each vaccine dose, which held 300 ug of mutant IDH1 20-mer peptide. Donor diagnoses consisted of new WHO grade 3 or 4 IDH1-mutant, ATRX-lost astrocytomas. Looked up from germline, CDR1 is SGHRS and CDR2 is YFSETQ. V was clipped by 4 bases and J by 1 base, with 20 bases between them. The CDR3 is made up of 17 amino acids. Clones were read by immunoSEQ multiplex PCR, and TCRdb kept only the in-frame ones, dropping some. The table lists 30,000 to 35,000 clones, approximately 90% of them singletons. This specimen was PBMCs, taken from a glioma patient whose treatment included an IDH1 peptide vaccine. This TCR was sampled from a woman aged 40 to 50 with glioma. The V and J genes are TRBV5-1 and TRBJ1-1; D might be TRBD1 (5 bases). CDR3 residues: CASSRDGRLGENTEAFF. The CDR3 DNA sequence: TGCGCCAGCAGCCGGGACGGACGTCTAGGGGAGAACACTGAAGCTTTCTTT.